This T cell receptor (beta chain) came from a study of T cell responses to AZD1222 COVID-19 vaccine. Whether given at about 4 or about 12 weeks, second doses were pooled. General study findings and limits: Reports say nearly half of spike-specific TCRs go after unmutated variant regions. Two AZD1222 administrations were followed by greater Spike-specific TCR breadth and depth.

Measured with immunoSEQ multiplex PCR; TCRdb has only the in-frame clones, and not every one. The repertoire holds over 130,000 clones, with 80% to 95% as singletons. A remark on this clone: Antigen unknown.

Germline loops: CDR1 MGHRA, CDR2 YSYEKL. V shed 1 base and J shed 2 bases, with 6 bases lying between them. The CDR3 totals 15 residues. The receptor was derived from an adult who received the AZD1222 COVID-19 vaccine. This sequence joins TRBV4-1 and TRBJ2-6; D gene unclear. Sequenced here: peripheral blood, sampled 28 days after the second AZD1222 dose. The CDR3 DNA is TGCGCCAGCAGCCAAGGTAATGCTGGGGCCAACGTCCTGACTTTC. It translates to CASSQGNAGANVLTF.